These T cell receptor beta chains were read from a single sample in a study of early T cells in non-severe SARS-CoV-2 infection. A single record per CDR3 protein comes from TCRdb applying MiXCR to the 5' RACE reads. The data hold about 50,000 distinct CDR3 sequences, with roughly 8.2% observed a single time. Sequencing was carried out using whole blood. Receptors originate from an adult who was a healthcare worker with PCR-confirmed SARS-CoV-2 infection or an uninfected control (not recorded which). The CDR3 runs from the conserved cysteine through the conserved F or W. D genes are given only for firm matches. Only part of the rows carry a size: once, few, many, or a class if the clone is expanded.

v_gene	abundance	d_gene	j_gene	len	CDR3aa	CDR3nt
TRBV6-5	-	-	TRBJ1-5	12	CASRQANQPQHF	TGTGCCAGCAGACAGGCTAATCAGCCCCAGCATTTT
TRBV20-1	few	-	TRBJ1-2	14	CSARDIRENYGYTF	TGCAGTGCTAGAGATATCAGAGAGAACTATGGCTACACCTTC
TRBV6-2/TRBV6-3	few	-	TRBJ2-7	12	CASSNRVLEQYF	TGTGCCAGCAGTAACAGGGTCCTCGAGCAGTACTTC
TRBV24-1	-	-	TRBJ2-1	16	CATILLAPQTGNEQFF	TGTGCCACGATACTACTAGCTCCACAAACGGGCAATGAGCAGTTCTTC
TRBV27	once	-	TRBJ2-1	15	CAISPGLLAYNEQFF	TGTGCCATCAGCCCCGGACTCCTAGCCTACAATGAGCAGTTCTTC
TRBV9	few	-	TRBJ2-1	15	CASSLAWGSYNEQFF	TGTGCCAGCAGCTTAGCCTGGGGCTCCTACAATGAGCAGTTCTTC
TRBV20-1	-	-	TRBJ2-1	12	CSAADLGNEQFF	TGCAGTGCTGCGGACTTGGGCAATGAGCAGTTCTTC
TRBV28	-	-	TRBJ2-7	16	CASSAPGERSSYEQYF	TGTGCCAGCAGCGCCCCTGGGGAAAGGAGCTCCTACGAGCAGTACTTC
TRBV5-1	-	-	TRBJ1-1	15	CASSLRQTTNTEAFF	TGCGCCAGCAGCTTAAGACAAACAACGAACACTGAAGCTTTCTTT
TRBV4-1	many	TRBD2	TRBJ2-7	15	CASSQATSGGYEQYF	TGCGCCAGCAGCCAAGCAACTAGCGGGGGCTACGAGCAGTACTTC
TRBV12-3/TRBV12-4	many	-	TRBJ1-5	14	CASSLDRSDQPQHF	TGTGCCAGCAGCCTCGACAGGTCCGATCAGCCCCAGCATTTT
TRBV20-1	few	TRBD1	TRBJ2-7	15	CSARDQGDRVDEQYF	TGCAGTGCTAGAGATCAGGGAGACAGGGTCGACGAGCAGTACTTC
TRBV10-3	few	-	TRBJ2-3	15	CAISEYGTGTDTQYF	TGTGCCATCAGTGAGTACGGCACAGGAACAGATACGCAGTATTTT
TRBV2	-	TRBD2	TRBJ2-3	13	CASSGSGVDTQYF	TGTGCCAGCAGTGGTAGCGGGGTCGATACGCAGTATTTT
TRBV29-1	many	TRBD1	TRBJ1-2	12	CSVIDRGGGYTF	TGCAGCGTTATCGACAGGGGAGGAGGCTACACCTTC
TRBV6-1	many	TRBD2	TRBJ2-6	15	CASTSGASGANVLTF	TGTGCCAGCACCAGCGGGGCCTCTGGGGCCAACGTCCTGACTTTC
TRBV7-8	many	-	TRBJ2-4	14	CASSLGGMGNIQYF	TGTGCCAGCAGCTTAGGAGGGATGGGGAACATTCAGTACTTC
TRBV28	few	TRBD1	TRBJ2-7	14	CATSSTGKGHEQYF	TGTGCCACCAGTTCGACAGGGAAAGGACACGAGCAGTACTTC
TRBV2	few	-	TRBJ1-6	14	CASSDAISYSPLHF	TGTGCCAGCAGTGATGCCATTTCTTATTCACCCCTCCACTTT
TRBV2	-	-	TRBJ1-4	14	CASGVGFNAEKLFF	TGTGCCAGCGGGGTAGGATTCAACGCAGAAAAACTGTTTTTT
TRBV5-1	-	TRBD2	TRBJ2-3	15	CASSLVRGGQDTQYF	TGCGCCAGCAGCTTGGTTCGGGGGGGCCAAGATACGCAGTATTTT
TRBV28	many	-	TRBJ2-3	14	CASSTRTNADTQYF	TGTGCCAGCAGTACCAGGACAAACGCAGATACGCAGTATTTT
TRBV18	-	-	TRBJ1-6	15	CASSPRDGSNSPLHF	TGTGCCAGCTCACCGCGGGACGGTTCTAATTCACCCCTCCACTTT
TRBV6-1	many	TRBD1	TRBJ1-3	15	CASSETGRHGNTIYF	TGTGCCAGCAGTGAGACAGGGAGGCATGGAAACACCATATATTTT
TRBV3-1	-	TRBD1	TRBJ1-1	18	CASSQGTGRGLFYTEAFF	TGTGCCAGCAGCCAGGGGACAGGGAGAGGTCTTTTCTACACTGAAGCTTTCTTT
TRBV29-1	few	-	TRBJ1-1	10	CSVGSTEAFF	TGCAGCGTTGGGTCCACTGAAGCTTTCTTT
TRBV7-9	many	TRBD2	TRBJ2-3	18	CASSLVMILAGGLDTQYF	TGTGCCAGCAGCTTAGTCATGATATTGGCGGGAGGCCTTGATACGCAGTATTTT